Each of the 22 T cell receptor beta chains below was sequenced from the same sample in a study of T cell clonality in common variable immunodeficiency. The method was immunoSEQ multiplex PCR; TCRdb's version includes in-frame clones alone and lacks a portion of them. This sample shows around 55,000 clones and no singletons; under 0.9% rests with the ten largest. Material: peripheral blood mononuclear cells. These receptors were taken from a person aged 18 to 70 in good health.

This clone was found many times. The CDR3 end falls 3 residues outside the read, so it is completed with the germline J gene. This chain links TRBV2 with TRBJ2-7, with 8 bases fitting TRBD1. The length of the CDR3 is 12 residues. Germline-derived CDR1 and CDR2 are SNHLY and FYNNEI. The junction had 2 bases not matched to a gene; V was cut back by 6 bases and J by 4 bases. CDR3 DNA, as far as it was read: TGTGCCAGCAGCGACAGGGGTTACGAG. It codes for CASSDRGYE. The full CDR3 reads CASSDRGYEQYF.

This clone was counted many times. The read ends 3 residues before the CDR3 terminus; that terminus is restored from the germline J gene. V usage is TRBV20-1 and J usage is TRBJ2-5; D assignment may be TRBD1 or TRBD2 (5 bases each). Trimming removed 2 bases from V and 6 bases from J, with 16 bases in between. The CDR3 is made up of 14 amino acids. Germline CDR1 DFQATT, CDR2 SNEGSKA (reference sequence). CDR3 amino acids: CSARSYEGLKTQYF. The CDR3 bases that were read are TGCAGTGCTAGAAGTTATGAGGGGCTTAAGACC.

This clone has ten or more counts. The read comes to an end 3 residues before the CDR3 does, leaving the germline J gene to fill in the end. The chain joins TRBV12-3 or TRBV12-4 to TRBJ2-3; no clear D. V dropped 2 bases and J dropped 5 bases, with 5 bases sitting between them. The CDR3 consists of 12 residues. This CDR3 is CASSLSVDTQYF. The sequenced CDR3 bases are TGTGCCAGCAGTTTATCCGTAGATACG.

This clone was counted between two and nine times. One base away lies a much larger clone, so this may be a sequencing read error. The read finishes 3 residues shy of the CDR3 end, and the germline J gene is used to complete it. The same CDR3 can be traced to other DNA sequences in this sample. The V call is TRBV19, the J call TRBJ2-3, with 8 bases aligning to TRBD1. This CDR3 region has 14 residues. CDR1 is LNHDA, CDR2 SQIVND, per germline (reference sequence). This chain's CDR3 is CASSIAGGNQPQYF. The part of the CDR3 DNA that was read is TGTGCCAGTAGTATTGCAGGGGGCAATCAGCCG.

This clone has ten or more counts. With the read ending 3 residues before the CDR3 end, the germline J gene is used to fill in that end. V is TRBV10-3 and J is TRBJ2-2; a possible D gene is TRBD1 (5 bases). Trimming removed 7 bases at V and 1 base at J, with 13 bases between. This CDR3 contains 15 residues. Germline assignment: CDR1 ENHRY and CDR2 SYGVKD. This CDR3 is CAITHDRKNTGELFF. Incomplete CDR3 DNA: TGTGCCATCACCCATGACAGAAAGAACACCGGGGAG.

This clone was observed at least ten times. The read gets to within 3 residues of the CDR3 end, and the germline J gene fills in the rest. This rearrangement joins TRBV19 to TRBJ2-3; D is uncertain. This CDR3 has 15 amino acids. CDR1 is LNHDA and CDR2 is SQIVND in the germline V gene (reference sequence). V was pared by 3 bases and J by 0 bases, with 10 bases between. CDR3 in amino acids: CASSIPGSSTDTQYF. Partial CDR3 DNA: TGTGCCAGTAGTATCCCAGGTTCCAGCACAGATACG.

This clone was counted ten times or more. Coverage ceases 3 residues before the CDR3 finishes, and the germline J gene fills in the end. The chain joins TRBV5-4 to TRBJ1-1; possibly TRBD1 for D (5 bases). The germline V and J ends were trimmed by 4 bases and 6 bases, with 13 bases remaining between them. The CDR3 is 13 residues long. Germline V CDR1 and CDR2: SGHNT, YYREEE (reference sequence). CDR3 bases read: TGTGCCAGCAGCCCCTCCCTCAGGGCTGAA. Encoded protein: CASSPSLRAE. The entire CDR3 sequence reads CASSPSLRAEAFF.

This clone was picked up many times. The read stops 3 residues short of the end of the CDR3; the missing end is completed from the germline J gene. The chain combines TRBV5-1 with TRBJ2-3, with 13 positions matching TRBD2. Germline CDR1 SGHRS, CDR2 YFSETQ. The CDR3 loop spans 17 amino acids. Trimming removed 2 bases from V and 2 bases from J; junction bases left unmatched: 5. The CDR3 sequence: CASSFPGLAGLTDTQYF. The CDR3 DNA, read in part, is TGCGCCAGCAGCTTTCCGGGACTAGCGGGACTCACAGATACG.

This clone was recorded at least ten times. The sequence runs out 3 residues before the end of the CDR3; the remainder is reconstructed from the germline J gene. V and J are TRBV20-1 and TRBJ2-1; TRBD2 aligns across 8 bases. Trimming removed 6 bases from V and 3 bases from J; junction bases left unmatched: 10. This CDR3 has 15 amino acids. Germline assignment: CDR1 DFQATT and CDR2 SNEGSKA (reference sequence). The CDR3 bases that were read are TGCAGTGCCAAGTCGGGACTAGGGGTCTACAATGAG. This encodes CSAKSGLGVYNE. The full CDR3 reads CSAKSGLGVYNEQFF.

This clone has ten or more counts. CDR3 loop: CASGLADRPSYEQYF. The sequenced part of the CDR3 DNA is TGTGCTAGTGGTTTGGCCGACAGACCTTCCTACGAG. J is TRBJ2-7 and V is TRBV12-5, with D tentatively TRBD1 (5 bases). The CDR3 goes on 3 residues after the read ends, and that part is filled in from the germline J gene. V lost 1 base to trimming and J lost 1 base, with 11 bases between them. This CDR3 has 15 residues. Germline assignment: CDR1 LGHNT and CDR2 FRNRAP.

This clone has ten or more counts. The read is 3 residues too short to cover the CDR3 end, so that end is filled in from the germline J gene. V and J are TRBV19 and TRBJ1-2; TRBD1 aligns across 9 bases. V was clipped by 5 bases and J by 7 bases; unmatched bases: 5. CDR1 and CDR2 from the germline V gene are LNHDA and SQIVND (reference sequence). The CDR3 totals 13 residues. CDR3 sequence: CASSYRDRAGYTF. The sequenced part of the CDR3 DNA is TGTGCCAGTAGTTACCGGGACAGGGCTGGC.

The sample holds many counts of this clone. The read finishes 3 residues shy of the CDR3 end, and the germline J gene is used to complete it. The V and J genes are TRBV19 and TRBJ1-1; no definite D call. This CDR3 is built from 14 residues. V lost 6 bases to trimming and J lost 0 bases, with 11 bases between them. CDR1 is LNHDA and CDR2 is SQIVND in the germline V gene (reference sequence). The DNA read from the CDR3 is TGTGCCAGTAGAGTCGACACCATGAACACTGAA. This translates into CASRVDTMNTE. The whole CDR3 region reads CASRVDTMNTEAFF.

This clone was seen repeatedly, ten times or more. Sequencing ends 3 residues short of the CDR3 end; the germline J gene provides the rest. The chain couples TRBV7-9 to TRBJ1-1; 12 positions agree with TRBD1. The germline gives CDR1 SEHNR, CDR2 FQNEAQ (reference sequence). The CDR3 covers 13 residues. CDR3 DNA (partial): TGTGCCAGCAGCCGGGACAGGGGGCGATCG. Translated, it gives CASSRDRGRS. The whole CDR3 sequence reads CASSRDRGRSAFF.

Concerning this clone itself: With the read ending 3 residues before the CDR3 end, the germline J gene is used to fill in that end. This rearrangement joins TRBV11-2 to TRBJ2-3; no definite D call. The V and J ends lost 5 bases and 0 bases respectively, with 9 bases between them. The CDR3 runs to 14 residues. Germline CDR1 and CDR2: SGHAT and FQNNGV. CDR3 region: CASSPGASTDTQYF. The CDR3 DNA, read in part, is TGTGCCAGCAGCCCCGGTGCTAGCACAGATACG. Looking up the rest from reference TRBV11-2 and TRBJ2-3 gives the full variable domain: EAGVAQSPRYKIIEKRQSVAFWCNPISGHATLYWYQQILGQGPKLLIQFQNNGVVDDSQLPKDRFSAERLKGVDSTLKIQPAKLEDSAVYLCASSPGASTDTQYFGPGTRLTVL.

This clone was seen repeatedly, ten times or more. The read is 3 residues too short to cover the CDR3 end, so that end is filled in from the germline J gene. The chain recombines TRBV2 with TRBJ2-2; D ambiguous. Looked up from germline, CDR1 is SNHLY and CDR2 is FYNNEI. The V end was cut by 3 bases, the J end by 0 bases, with 5 bases between. The CDR3 sequence is 14 residues long. CDR3 loop: CASSESANTGELFF. The CDR3 DNA, read in part, is TGTGCCAGCAGTGAGTCGGCGAACACCGGGGAG.

This clone occurred many times. Coverage ceases 3 residues before the CDR3 finishes, and the germline J gene fills in the end. J is TRBJ2-1 and V is TRBV5-4, with 8 bases identical to TRBD1. The CDR3 totals 14 residues. V shed 4 bases and J 3 bases; nucleotides not matched to a gene: 3. Germline CDR1 reads SGHNT; CDR2 reads YYREEE (reference sequence). The part of the CDR3 DNA that was read is TGTGCCAGCAGCCTGACAGGGGACTACAATGAG. This sequence encodes CASSLTGDYNE. The CDR3 in full is CASSLTGDYNEQFF.

This clone was found many times. Read coverage stops 3 residues before the CDR3 terminus; the germline J gene supplies the remainder. The chain employs TRBV12-3 or TRBV12-4 and TRBJ2-6, with 11 bases aligning to TRBD1. The junction had 4 bases not matched to a gene; V was cut back by 3 bases and J by 0 bases. This CDR3 region has 18 residues. This CDR3 is CASSFGTGGVSGANVLTF. The CDR3 bases that were read are TGTGCCAGCAGTTTCGGGACAGGGGGGGTCTCTGGGGCCAACGTC.

This clone was recorded a few times. The CDR3 bases that were read are TGTGCCAGTAGTATAGGAACAGGGGGCACTGAA. Protein: CASSIGTGGTE. The whole CDR3 protein is CASSIGTGGTEAFF. The chain is built from TRBV19 and TRBJ1-1; the match to TRBD1 covers 8 bases. The CDR3 end is not reached by the read, which stops 3 residues before it; the germline J gene fills it in. Germline trimming cut 1 base from V and 4 bases from J; bases unmatched to any gene: 2. CDR1 is LNHDA and CDR2 is SQIVND in the germline V gene (reference sequence). This CDR3 has 14 amino acids. The full variable domain, in which reference TRBV19 and TRBJ1-1 provide the parts outside the CDR3, is DGGITQSPKYLFRKEGQNVTLSCEQNLNHDAMYWYRQDPGQGLRLIYYSQIVNDFQKGDIAEGYSVSREKKESFPLTVTSAQKNPTAFYLCASSIGTGGTEAFFGQGTRLTVV.

In its sample, this clone was seen many times. The DNA ends 3 residues before the CDR3 does, and the rest of the CDR3 is filled in from the germline J gene. The chain combines TRBV20-1 with TRBJ2-2; 7 positions match TRBD1. V lost 6 bases and J lost 5; bases outside the gene matches: 6. Germline V lookup: CDR1 DFQATT, CDR2 SNEGSKA (reference sequence). CDR3 size: 13 residues. CDR3 protein: CSARDSATGELFF. CDR3 bases read: TGCAGTGCGAGGGACAGCGCAACCGGGGAG.

This clone has a count of ten or more. CDR3 DNA, as far as it was read: TGCAGTGCTAGAGCGAGTTGGGGGGATTCCTACGAC. Encoded protein: CSARASWGDSYD. Given in full, the CDR3 is CSARASWGDSYDYTF. V is TRBV20-1 and J is TRBJ1-2; tentative D call: TRBD1 (5 bases). The read is 3 residues too short to cover the CDR3 end, so that end is filled in from the germline J gene. CDR3 size: 15 residues. From germline, CDR1 is DFQATT and CDR2 SNEGSKA (reference sequence).

This clone was counted ten times or more. The DNA ends 3 residues before the CDR3 does, and the rest of the CDR3 is filled in from the germline J gene. The genes are TRBV5-1 and TRBJ2-5; TRBD1 agrees at 10 bases. The length of the CDR3 is 16 residues. The junction had 7 bases not matched to a gene; V was cut back by 0 bases and J by 5 bases. Germline CDR1 and CDR2: SGHRS and YFSETQ. CDR3 DNA, as far as it was read: TGCGCCAGCAGCTTGGACGAGGACAGGGGGACGGAGACC. Protein product: CASSLDEDRGTET. The complete CDR3 protein is CASSLDEDRGTETQYF. Supplemented by reference TRBV5-1 and TRBJ2-5, the full variable domain reads KAGVTQTPRYLIKTRGQQVTLSCSPISGHRSVSWYQQTPGQGLQFLFEYFSETQRNKGNFPGRFSGRQFSNSRSEMNVSTLELGDSALYLCASSLDEDRGTETQYFGPGTRLLVL.

This clone was found many times. The CDR3 end falls 3 residues outside the read, so it is completed with the germline J gene. This chain connects TRBV30 to TRBJ1-2; possibly TRBD1 for D (6 bases). Looked up from germline, CDR1 is GTSNPN and CDR2 is SVGIG (reference sequence). This CDR3 has 16 residues. The CDR3 bases that were read are TGTGCCTGGAGGCCCGGGCTCGCCAGGGGAGAGAGGGGC. Translated, it gives CAWRPGLARGERG. In full, the CDR3 reads CAWRPGLARGERGYTF.